This TCR beta chain was retrieved from a study of identical twins. Study-level results: Excess sharing by twins proved weaker in beta out-of-frame sequences. Invariant populations such as MAIT and iNKT cells could partly muddle zero-insertion analyses.

TCRdb independently ran MiXCR on the 5' RACE reads; one entry per CDR3 protein. The table records around 1.7 million distinct CDR3 sequences, around 29% of them present only once. Regarding this clonotype: Its target is not known.

Only healthy Caucasians were enrolled as donors. CDR1 and CDR2 (germline): SGHRS, YFSETQ. The CDR3 totals 14 residues. The receptor was derived from a newborn girl in good health. Sequences were obtained from cord blood. The chain has TRBV5-1 and TRBJ2-4, with D perhaps matching TRBD2 (5 bases). The assigned J gene may be wrong: the sequence end matches TRBJ2-7 better. The CDR3 here is CASSLERRPNEQYF. In DNA, the CDR3 is TGCGCCAGCAGCTTGGAGCGGCGACCGAACGAGCAGTACTTC.